This is a list of T cell receptor beta chains from one sample in a study of blood T cell repertoires in COVID-19. TCRdb's table, derived via immunoSEQ multiplex PCR, lists solely in-frame clones and lacks some. The sample lists 80,000 to 100,000 clones, about 90% occurring once. The sample taken for sequencing was peripheral blood. All receptors derive from a man over 45 with COVID-19, enrolled during active disease. CDR3s leave out the opening cysteine and the closing phenylalanine or tryptophan. A D gene is named only where the DNA matches it firmly. Some rows mark clone size as missing; the rest say once, few, many or name a class of expanded clone.

cdr3_length: 12; j_call: TRBJ2-1; d_call: TRBD2; clone_size: NA; v_call: TRBV5-5; cdr3_aa: ASRTLAGGNEQF
cdr3_length: 11; j_call: TRBJ1-1; d_call: NA; clone_size: NA; v_call: TRBV7-2; cdr3_aa: ASSLTGNTEAF
cdr3_length: 13; j_call: TRBJ2-7; d_call: NA; clone_size: NA; v_call: TRBV5-4; cdr3_aa: ASSYGGRRVHEQY
cdr3_length: 15; j_call: TRBJ2-5; d_call: NA; clone_size: once; v_call: TRBV9; cdr3_aa: ASSPDRGRGYQETQY
cdr3_length: 13; j_call: TRBJ1-3; d_call: NA; clone_size: NA; v_call: TRBV5-6; cdr3_aa: ASSSRRGSSNTIY
cdr3_length: 13; j_call: TRBJ1-1; d_call: NA; clone_size: once; v_call: TRBV11-2; cdr3_aa: ASSFRNPMNTEAF
cdr3_length: 14; j_call: TRBJ1-3; d_call: NA; clone_size: NA; v_call: TRBV3-1/TRBV3-2; cdr3_aa: ASSQVIRASGNTIY
cdr3_length: 11; j_call: TRBJ1-5; d_call: NA; clone_size: once; v_call: TRBV5-1; cdr3_aa: ASSWDTNQPQH
cdr3_length: 16; j_call: TRBJ1-6; d_call: NA; clone_size: NA; v_call: TRBV3-1/TRBV3-2; cdr3_aa: ASSGGTRDFSYNSPLH
cdr3_length: 13; j_call: TRBJ2-1; d_call: NA; clone_size: NA; v_call: TRBV11-2; cdr3_aa: ASSPEDWPYNEQF
cdr3_length: 9; j_call: TRBJ2-5; d_call: NA; clone_size: NA; v_call: TRBV18; cdr3_aa: ASSPSETQY
cdr3_length: 15; j_call: TRBJ2-3; d_call: TRBD2; clone_size: NA; v_call: TRBV27; cdr3_aa: ASSPVAGVQSTDTQY
cdr3_length: 14; j_call: TRBJ1-3; d_call: NA; clone_size: NA; v_call: TRBV6-5; cdr3_aa: ASSYAGRGAGNTIY
cdr3_length: 14; j_call: TRBJ1-5; d_call: TRBD1; clone_size: NA; v_call: TRBV24-1; cdr3_aa: ATSDLTGDTAQPQH
cdr3_length: 12; j_call: TRBJ1-4; d_call: NA; clone_size: NA; v_call: TRBV29-1; cdr3_aa: SFAGASTNEKLF
cdr3_length: 14; j_call: TRBJ2-3; d_call: NA; clone_size: once; v_call: TRBV21-1; cdr3_aa: ASSDEGERGTDTQY